This T cell receptor (beta chain) was retrieved from a study of cytomegalovirus exposure and HLA in healthy donors. Looking at the study overall: Among around 200 million T cells, an earlier analysis found approximately 110 million unique TCR beta sequences.

Researchers ran the PCR with 60 Vbeta and 13 Jbeta primers. Measured with immunoSEQ multiplex PCR; TCRdb has only the in-frame clones, and not every one. The sample carries 100,000 to 150,000 clones, around 72% recorded once. This CDR3 is built from 14 residues. The V and J ends lost 3 bases and 1 base respectively, with 8 bases between them. From germline, CDR1 is SGHTA and CDR2 FQGTGA. Sequenced: PBMCs. This chain connects TRBV7-3 to TRBJ2-3; D perhaps matches TRBD2 (6 bases). This receptor was identified in a man aged 25 to 45 in good health and CMV-seronegative. The CDR3 sequence is CASSLAGRTDTQYF. The CDR3 DNA is TGTGCCAGCAGCTTGGCGGGGCGCACAGATACGCAGTATTTT. Supplemented by reference TRBV7-3 and TRBJ2-3, the full variable domain reads GAGVSQTPSNKVTEKGKYVELRCDPISGHTALYWYRQSLGQGPEFLIYFQGTGAADDSGLPNDRFFAVRPEGSVSTLKIQRTERGDSAVYLCASSLAGRTDTQYFGPGTRLTVL.